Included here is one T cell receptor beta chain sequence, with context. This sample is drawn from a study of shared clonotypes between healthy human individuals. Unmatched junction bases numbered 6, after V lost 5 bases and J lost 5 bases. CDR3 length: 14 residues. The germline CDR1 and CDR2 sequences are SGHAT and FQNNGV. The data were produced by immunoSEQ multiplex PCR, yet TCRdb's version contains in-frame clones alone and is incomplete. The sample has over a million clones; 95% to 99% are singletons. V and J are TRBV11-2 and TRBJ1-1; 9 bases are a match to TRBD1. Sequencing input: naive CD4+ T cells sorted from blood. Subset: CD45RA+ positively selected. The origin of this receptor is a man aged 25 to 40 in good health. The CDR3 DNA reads TGTGCCAGCAGCAGCAACAGGGGGCGGACTGAAGCTTTCTTT. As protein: CASSSNRGRTEAFF.